This T cell receptor (beta chain) emerged from a study of blood T cell repertoires in COVID-19 (dated by TCRdb to 2019 to 2021). In terms of the full investigation: Samples from collaborators originated in the United States, Italy and Spain and spanned both the acute and convalescent phases of COVID-19. The material from the prospective study consisted of cDNA or gDNA derived from T cells, B-cell-depleted T cells, or PBMCs. Subjects who had been exposed to COVID-19, were actively infected with it, or had recovered from it provided the deeply sampled blood TCRbeta repertoires that made up the dataset. The repertoires were released in a freely available public database intended as a resource for research on the immune response to SARS-CoV-2. Samples were obtained from the ongoing ImmuneRACE study (first 160 participants) and from about 1,300 subjects provided by 6 global collaborators. Nearly every sample came with metadata listing a de-identified subject ID, COVID-19 status, age in years and sex. HLA class I and class II types, where available, came from metadata supplied by the sample provider rather than from assay-based typing. The full study reports these points: How much clinical and demographic metadata was included differed by source and by participant, and the metadata was provided uncurated.

The immunoSEQ Assay, a bias-controlled multiplex PCR, was used to amplify TCRbeta CDR3 regions from genomic DNA. The original pipeline was this. The number of nucleated cells in each sample was estimated by amplification of reference gene primers within the assay. To quantify the absolute abundance of each unique TCRbeta CDR3 rearrangement, sequence reads were collapsed and filtered. Productive Simpson clonality was computed per sample as the square root of Simpson's diversity index over productive rearrangements. TCRdb's version of the immuneACCESS table is confined to in-frame rearrangements and falls short of the full clone set. An unresolved V gene accounts for under half of the shortfall where checked; the remainder is of unknown origin. For V, J and clone size, that table is used; D and trimming come from the DNA. The sample includes about 370,000 clones, with just over 90% observed a single time. The ten top clones hold about 0.83% of the sample.

In the prospective study, participants were about 18 to 100 years old, resided in fewer than 25 geographic areas of the United States, and were enrolled through a virtual design. To assign participants to cohorts, the prospective study relied on clinical history that participants themselves reported in a screening survey and a study questionnaire. Exposed participants were defined as having been in contact with someone with a PCR-confirmed or clinician-diagnosed COVID-19 case within 2 weeks of study entry. Mobile phlebotomists in the prospective study collected whole blood, serum and a nasopharyngeal or oropharyngeal swab from every participant. Additional blood draws and questionnaires over an approximately 2-month period could optionally be provided by prospective study participants. Blood samples from the prospective study were shipped frozen or at room temperature prior to DNA extraction. Concerning this clone itself: This clone's antigen is unknown. No much larger clone exists at a distance of one base, and base qualities are not known.

Sequencing was performed on PBMCs or T cells enriched from blood (not recorded which). The receptor was derived from a woman in her thirties or forties who had been exposed to COVID-19.

The DNA sequence is TGTGCCAGCAGTGCGGGAAGCTCAGGCTCTGGAAACACCATATATTTT. Its translation is CASSAGSSGSGNTIYF. The rearrangement combines TRBV2 with TRBJ1-3; no confident D gene assignment can be made. The cysteine opens and the phenylalanine closes a CDR3 of 16 amino acids. Left in the record is the CDR3 DNA by itself, 48 bases read in frame from the first base. The germline V gene specifies SNHLY as CDR1 and FYNNEI as CDR2. Trimming takes 4 bases from V and 0 bases from J, and the germline ends sit 13 bases apart.